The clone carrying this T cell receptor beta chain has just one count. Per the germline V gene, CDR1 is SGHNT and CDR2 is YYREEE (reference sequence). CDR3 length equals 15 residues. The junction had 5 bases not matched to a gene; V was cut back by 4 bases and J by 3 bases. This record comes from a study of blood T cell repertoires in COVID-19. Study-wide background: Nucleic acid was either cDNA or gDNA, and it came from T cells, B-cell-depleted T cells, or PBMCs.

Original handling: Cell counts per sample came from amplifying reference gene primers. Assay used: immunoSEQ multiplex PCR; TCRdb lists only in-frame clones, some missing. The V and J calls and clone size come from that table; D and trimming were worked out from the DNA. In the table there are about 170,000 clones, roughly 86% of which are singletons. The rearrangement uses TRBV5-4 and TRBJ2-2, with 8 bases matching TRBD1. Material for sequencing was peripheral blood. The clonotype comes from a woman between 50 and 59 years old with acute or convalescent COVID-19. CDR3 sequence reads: CASSPGTGDTGELFF. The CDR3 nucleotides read TGTGCCAGCAGCCCGGGGACAGGAGACACCGGGGAGCTGTTTTTT.